This T cell receptor (beta chain) was captured by sequencing in a study of human T cells and chemical hapten exposure. This clonotype came up many times. Indicated time point: patch test 2, 6 weeks after DPC sensitization. Treatment specified: therapeutic diphenylcyclopropenone sensitization with weekly scalp DPC. From the RACE reads, TCRdb called clonotypes with MiXCR, one entry per CDR3 protein. The data contain approximately 91,000 distinct CDR3 sequences, approximately 10% of them singletons. Germline loops: CDR1 SGHVS, CDR2 FQNEAQ. The CDR3 has 15 amino acids. V lost 5 bases, J lost 13 bases, and 14 bases stayed unmatched.

This chain connects TRBV7-8 to TRBJ1-2, with 12 bases lining up with TRBD1. The sample in question was whole blood, obtained in connection with sensitization to the hapten diphenylcyclopropenone (DPC). The TCR originated in a man between 18 and 29 years old with alopecia areata. Some clones in this sample may be carry-over from other donors' samples. CDR3 amino acids: CASSIPGTGGPSSTF. The CDR3 DNA reads as TGTGCCAGCAGCATTCCCGGGACAGGGGGCCCTAGTAGCACCTTC.